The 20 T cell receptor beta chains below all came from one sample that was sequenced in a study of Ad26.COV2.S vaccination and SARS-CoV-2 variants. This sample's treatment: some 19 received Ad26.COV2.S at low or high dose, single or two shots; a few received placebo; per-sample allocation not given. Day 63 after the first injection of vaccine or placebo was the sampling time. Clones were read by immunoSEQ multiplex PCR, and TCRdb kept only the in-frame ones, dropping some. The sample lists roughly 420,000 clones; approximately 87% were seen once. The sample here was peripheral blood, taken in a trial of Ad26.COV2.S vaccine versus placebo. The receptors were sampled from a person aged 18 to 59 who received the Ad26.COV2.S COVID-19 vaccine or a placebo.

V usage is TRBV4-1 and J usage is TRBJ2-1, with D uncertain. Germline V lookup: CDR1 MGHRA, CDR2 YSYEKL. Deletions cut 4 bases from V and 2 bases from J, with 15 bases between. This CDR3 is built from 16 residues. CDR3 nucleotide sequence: TGCGCCAGCAGCCCCCTTGGGCGCGTCGCCTACAATGAGCAGTTCTTC. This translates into CASSPLGRVAYNEQFF.

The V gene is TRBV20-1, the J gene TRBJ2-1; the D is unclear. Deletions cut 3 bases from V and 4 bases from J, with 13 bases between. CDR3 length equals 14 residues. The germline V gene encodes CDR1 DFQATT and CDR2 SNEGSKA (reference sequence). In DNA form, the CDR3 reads TGCAGTGCTAGTGGGCCTGACCCTTACAATGAGCAGTTCTTC. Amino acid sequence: CSASGPDPYNEQFF.

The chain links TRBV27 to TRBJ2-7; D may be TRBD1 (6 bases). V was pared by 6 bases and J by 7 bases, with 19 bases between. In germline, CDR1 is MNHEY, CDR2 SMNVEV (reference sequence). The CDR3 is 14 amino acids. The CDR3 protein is CASSRGWGHEEQYF. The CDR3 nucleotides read TGTGCCAGCAGCCGCGGGTGGGGGCACGAAGAGCAGTACTTC.

This chain's CDR3 is CASSVGQGGEQFF. The CDR3 region has the DNA TGTGCCAGCAGCGTAGGACAGGGTGGTGAGCAGTTCTTC. This chain connects TRBV9 to TRBJ2-1; 7 bases align to TRBD1. This CDR3 has 13 amino acids. Germline V lookup: CDR1 SGDLS, CDR2 YYNGEE. V shed 0 bases, J shed 9 bases, and the junction held 3 bases outside the gene matches.

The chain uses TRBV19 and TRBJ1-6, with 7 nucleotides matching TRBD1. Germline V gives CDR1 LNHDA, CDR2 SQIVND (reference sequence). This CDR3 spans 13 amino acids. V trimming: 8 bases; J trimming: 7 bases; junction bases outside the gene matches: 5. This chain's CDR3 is CASRDRVNSPLHF. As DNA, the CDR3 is TGTGCCAGTCGAGACAGGGTGAATTCACCCCTCCACTTT. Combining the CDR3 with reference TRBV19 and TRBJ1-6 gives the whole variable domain DGGITQSPKYLFRKEGQNVTLSCEQNLNHDAMYWYRQDPGQGLRLIYYSQIVNDFQKGDIAEGYSVSREKKESFPLTVTSAQKNPTAFYLCASRDRVNSPLHFGNGTRLTVT.

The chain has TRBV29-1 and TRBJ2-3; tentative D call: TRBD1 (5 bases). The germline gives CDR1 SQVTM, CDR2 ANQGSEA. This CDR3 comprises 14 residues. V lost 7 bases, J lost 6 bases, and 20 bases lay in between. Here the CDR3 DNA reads TGCAGCGCCCTATATAGTCCAGGGCCTGATACGCAGTATTTT. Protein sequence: CSALYSPGPDTQYF.

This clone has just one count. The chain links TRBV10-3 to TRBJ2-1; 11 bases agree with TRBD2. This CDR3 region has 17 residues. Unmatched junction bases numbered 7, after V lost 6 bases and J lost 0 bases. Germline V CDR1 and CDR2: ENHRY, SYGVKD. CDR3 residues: CAIRVSGGASSYNEQFF. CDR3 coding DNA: TGTGCCATCAGGGTTAGCGGGGGGGCAAGCTCCTACAATGAGCAGTTCTTC.

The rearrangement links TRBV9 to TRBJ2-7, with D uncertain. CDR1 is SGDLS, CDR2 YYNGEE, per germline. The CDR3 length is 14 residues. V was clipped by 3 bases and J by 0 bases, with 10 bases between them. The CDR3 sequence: CASSADHYSYEQYF. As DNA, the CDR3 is TGTGCCAGCAGCGCAGATCATTACTCCTACGAGCAGTACTTC.

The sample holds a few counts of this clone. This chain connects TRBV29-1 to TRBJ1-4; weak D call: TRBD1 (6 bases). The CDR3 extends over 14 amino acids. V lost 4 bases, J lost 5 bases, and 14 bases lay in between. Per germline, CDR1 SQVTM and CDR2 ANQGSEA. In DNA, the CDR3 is TGCAGCGTTGGAAGGACAGCTAACAATGAAAAACTGTTTTTT. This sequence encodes CSVGRTANNEKLFF.

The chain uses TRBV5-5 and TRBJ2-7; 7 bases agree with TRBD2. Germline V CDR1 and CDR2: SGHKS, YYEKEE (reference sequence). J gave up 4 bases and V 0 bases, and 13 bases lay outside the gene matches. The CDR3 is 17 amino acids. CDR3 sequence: CASSLDLGLADLYEQYF. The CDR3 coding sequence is TGTGCCAGCAGCTTGGATCTGGGCCTAGCGGACCTATACGAGCAGTACTTC.

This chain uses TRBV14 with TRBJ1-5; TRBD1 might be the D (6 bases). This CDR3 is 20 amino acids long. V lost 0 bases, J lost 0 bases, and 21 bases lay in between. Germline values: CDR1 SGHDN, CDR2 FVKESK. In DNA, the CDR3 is TGTGCCAGCAGCCAAGATCTGGGACACCTCACCCCGTGTAGCAATCAGCCCCAGCATTTT. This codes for CASSQDLGHLTPCSNQPQHF.

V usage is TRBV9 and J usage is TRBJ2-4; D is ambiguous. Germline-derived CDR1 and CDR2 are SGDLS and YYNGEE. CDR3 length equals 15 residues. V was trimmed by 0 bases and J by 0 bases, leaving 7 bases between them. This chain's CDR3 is CASSVGRVAKNIQYF. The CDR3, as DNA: TGTGCCAGCAGCGTAGGTCGCGTAGCCAAAAACATTCAGTACTTC.

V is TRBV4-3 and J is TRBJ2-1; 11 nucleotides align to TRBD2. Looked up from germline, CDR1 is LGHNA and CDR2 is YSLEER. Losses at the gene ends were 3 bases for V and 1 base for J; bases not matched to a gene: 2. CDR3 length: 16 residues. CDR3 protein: CASSQTSGESYNEQFF. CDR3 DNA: TGCGCCAGCAGCCAGACTAGCGGGGAATCCTACAATGAGCAGTTCTTC.

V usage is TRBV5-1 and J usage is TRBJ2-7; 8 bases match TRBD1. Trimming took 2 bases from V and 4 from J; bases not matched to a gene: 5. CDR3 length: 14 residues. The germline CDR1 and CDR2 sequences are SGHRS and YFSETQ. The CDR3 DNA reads TGCGCCAGCAGCTTCGGACAGGGACCGTACGAGCAGTACTTC. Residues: CASSFGQGPYEQYF.

The CDR3 sequence: CASSLGGTGGLETQYF. CDR3 bases: TGTGCCAGCAGCTTAGGTGGGACAGGGGGCTTGGAGACCCAGTACTTC. The rearrangement links TRBV7-2 to TRBJ2-5; 12 bases align to TRBD1. CDR1 SGHTA and CDR2 FQGNSA come from the germline V gene. J gave up 5 bases and V 1 base, and 5 bases lay outside the gene matches. There are 16 residues in the CDR3.

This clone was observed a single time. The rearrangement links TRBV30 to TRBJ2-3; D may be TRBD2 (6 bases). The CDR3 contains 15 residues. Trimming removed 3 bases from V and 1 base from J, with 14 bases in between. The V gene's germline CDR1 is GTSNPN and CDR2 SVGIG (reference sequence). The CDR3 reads CAWSVAGTGTDTQYF. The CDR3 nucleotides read TGTGCCTGGAGCGTCGCGGGGACCGGCACAGATACGCAGTATTTT.

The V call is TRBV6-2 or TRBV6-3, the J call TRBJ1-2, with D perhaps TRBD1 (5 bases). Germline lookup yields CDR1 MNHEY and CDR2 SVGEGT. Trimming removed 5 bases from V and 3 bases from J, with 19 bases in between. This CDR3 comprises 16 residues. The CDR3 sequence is CASSDPGAAGDYGYTF. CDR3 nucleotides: TGTGCCAGCAGTGACCCCGGGGCCGCCGGGGACTATGGCTACACCTTC.

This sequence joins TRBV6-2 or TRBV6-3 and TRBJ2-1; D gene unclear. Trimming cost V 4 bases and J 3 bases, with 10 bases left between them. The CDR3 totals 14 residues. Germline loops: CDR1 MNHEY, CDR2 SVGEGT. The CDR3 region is CASSFSDNYNEQFF. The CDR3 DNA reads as TGTGCCAGCAGTTTTTCAGACAACTACAATGAGCAGTTCTTC.

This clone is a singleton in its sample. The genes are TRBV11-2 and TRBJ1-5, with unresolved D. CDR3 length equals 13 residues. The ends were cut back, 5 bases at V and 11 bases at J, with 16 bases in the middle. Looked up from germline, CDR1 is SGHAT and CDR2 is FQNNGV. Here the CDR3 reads CASSAAPQSAQHF. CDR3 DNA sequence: TGTGCCAGCAGCGCCGCTCCCCAGTCGGCCCAGCATTTT.

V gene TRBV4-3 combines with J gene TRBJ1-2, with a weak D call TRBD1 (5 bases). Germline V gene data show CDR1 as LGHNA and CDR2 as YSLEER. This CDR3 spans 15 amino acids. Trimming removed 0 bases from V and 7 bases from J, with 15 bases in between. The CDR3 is CASSQEGLTGGGYTF. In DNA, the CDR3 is TGCGCCAGCAGCCAAGAAGGTCTAACCGGGGGTGGCTACACCTTC.